The source of this T cell receptor (beta chain) is a study of blood T cells in healthy people across ages. This CDR3 has 16 amino acids. Germline loops: CDR1 SSHAT, CDR2 FNYEAQ (reference sequence). Then a second PCR, running roughly 7 to 12 cycles, was carried out with a sample-barcoded 5' primer and a J-beta primer mix. In TCRdb, the 5' RACE reads were re-called with MiXCR into one record per CDR3 protein. This table holds about 640,000 distinct CDR3 sequences, approximately 59% found once. Sample donors were healthy Caucasian individuals that came from Russia, aged 6 to 90. Collection of approximately 9.3 milliliters of peripheral blood was performed for each donor.

The receptor was derived from a man aged 60-69 years in good health. The chain couples TRBV7-7 to TRBJ2-1; D not resolved. The tail of the sequence fits TRBJ2-7 better, so the J call may be wrong. The sample consisted of blood. The CDR3 sequence: CASSLAAAGPYNEQYF. The CDR3 coding sequence is TGTGCCAGCAGCTTAGCGGCGGCAGGACCCTACAATGAGCAGTACTTC.